The 4 T cell receptor beta chains reported below all come from one sample, sequenced in a study of blood T cell repertoires in COVID-19. Only in-frame clones appear in the TCRdb table, and some are missing; sequencing was by immunoSEQ multiplex PCR. The table shows around 300,000 clones, with about nine tenths occurring only once. Sequencing input: PBMCs or T cells enriched from blood (not recorded which). These receptors were collected from a woman in her late teens or twenties who had recovered from COVID-19.

The chain has TRBV5-8 and TRBJ1-1, with 8 bases aligning to TRBD1. This CDR3 contains 16 residues. Unmatched junction bases numbered 8, after V lost 4 bases and J lost 0 bases. In germline, CDR1 is SGHTS, CDR2 YDEGEE. The CDR3 DNA reads TGTGCCAGCAGCCTGGGGGACAGGCTACTGAACACTGAAGCTTTCTTT. This gives the protein CASSLGDRLLNTEAFF.

The chain combines TRBV29-1 with TRBJ1-1; tentative D call: TRBD1 (6 bases). Germline V gene data show CDR1 as SQVTM and CDR2 as ANQGSEA. This CDR3 is 15 amino acids long. V dropped 3 bases and J dropped 0 bases, with 14 bases sitting between them. The CDR3 region has the DNA TGCAGCGTTGACGCTGTACAGGGCCTGAACACTGAAGCTTTCTTT. Protein product: CSVDAVQGLNTEAFF.

V is TRBV27 and J is TRBJ1-5, with TRBD1 identical over 7 bases. CDR3 length equals 13 residues. V gave up 10 bases and J gave up 4 bases; unmatched junction bases: 7. Per germline, CDR1 MNHEY and CDR2 SMNVEV (reference sequence). This CDR3 reads CATKGTANQPQHF. The CDR3 DNA sequence: TGTGCCACCAAAGGGACAGCAAATCAGCCCCAGCATTTT.

The chain joins TRBV19 to TRBJ2-1, with 7 bases lining up with TRBD2. This CDR3 comprises 15 residues. Germline CDR1 and CDR2: LNHDA and SQIVND (reference sequence). V dropped 7 bases and J dropped 6; count of bases not matched to a gene: 12. The CDR3 DNA reads as TGTGCCAGTACCATCCGGGACTACCCGCCCAATGAGCAGTTCTTC. Encoded protein: CASTIRDYPPNEQFF.